A selection of T cell receptor beta chains follows, all from one sample in a study of cytomegalovirus exposure and HLA in healthy donors. Clones were sequenced by immunoSEQ multiplex PCR, and TCRdb holds only the in-frame ones, with some missing. This sample has around 160,000 clones, with approximately 80% found just once. The sequenced material came from PBMCs. Receptors were obtained from a man aged 30 to 39 in good health and CMV-seropositive. Each CDR3 is given with its conserved first and last residue.

j_call: TRBJ2-5
v_call: TRBV5-4
cdr3_aa: CASSLGGAQYF

j_call: TRBJ2-7
v_call: TRBV5-1
cdr3_aa: CASSQTGTGVKEQYF

j_call: TRBJ1-5
v_call: TRBV5-8
cdr3_aa: CASSESNQPQHF

j_call: TRBJ1-4
v_call: TRBV27
cdr3_aa: CASSLEVGEKLFF

j_call: TRBJ2-5
v_call: TRBV7-9
cdr3_aa: CASSLGQGQETQYF

j_call: TRBJ1-3
v_call: TRBV11-2
cdr3_aa: CASSLEAVTGNTIYF

j_call: TRBJ1-5
v_call: TRBV2
cdr3_aa: CASSPWGQGVQPQHF

j_call: TRBJ2-7
v_call: TRBV6-5
cdr3_aa: CASSYSQGEFPYEQYF

j_call: TRBJ2-7
v_call: TRBV9
cdr3_aa: CASSVGGVSGYEQYF

j_call: TRBJ1-2
v_call: TRBV27
cdr3_aa: CASSRDRGPNYGYTF

j_call: TRBJ1-4
v_call: TRBV28
cdr3_aa: CASRPPLQGKLFF

j_call: TRBJ2-7
v_call: TRBV7-3
cdr3_aa: CASSKRRDSYEQYF

j_call: TRBJ1-5
v_call: TRBV5-1
cdr3_aa: CASSLQGEGNQPQHF

j_call: TRBJ1-2
v_call: TRBV4-1
cdr3_aa: CASSQKEPREGGEKIGYTF